The present T cell receptor beta chain was sequenced within a study of OX40 agonist ivuxolimab in advanced cancers. Study in general: As their treatment, patients were administered ivuxolimab, an agonistic anti-OX40 (CD134) antibody.

TCRdb keeps only in-frame clones here, not all; method: immunoSEQ multiplex PCR. Of around 20,000 clones listed, 65% to 85% are singletons. Study results and caveats: The average count of expanded clones was higher among CD8+ T cells than among CD4+.

A remark on this clone: What it binds is unknown.

The CDR3 is 13 residues long. V lost 6 bases and J lost 0, with 8 bases in between. Germline assignment: CDR1 KGHSH and CDR2 LQKENI. The receptor's source is an adult with an advanced solid tumor such as melanoma, head and neck, liver or kidney cancer. This chain links TRBV18 with TRBJ1-1; D is possibly TRBD1 (5 bases). Here the sequenced sample was CD4+ or CD8+ T cells sorted from blood, taken in a trial of the OX40 agonist ivuxolimab. DNA for the CDR3: TGTGCCAGCTCGGTGGGGGTGAACACTGAAGCTTTCTTT. Translated, it gives CASSVGVNTEAFF.